This T cell receptor beta chain was captured in a study of response to subunit inactivated influenza vaccine. Study findings and constraints: Seasonal influenza vaccination, on each occasion, was suggested by the authors to recruit few new T cells.

In regard to this clonotype: Its antigen is not identified.

Trimming removed 1 base from V and 2 bases from J, with 21 bases in between. The CDR3 loop spans 19 amino acids. In TCRdb, the RT-PCR reads were re-called with MiXCR into one record per CDR3 protein. The table includes about half a million distinct CDR3 sequences, roughly 27% detected once. The chain uses TRBV12-3 or TRBV12-4 and TRBJ2-1; maybe TRBD2 (5 bases). The TCR comes from a man aged 50-59 years who received an inactivated influenza vaccine. The sequences come from CD4+ T cells sorted from PBMCs, collected about 5 days after vaccination. The CDR3 DNA sequence: TGTGCCAGCAGTTTAGTATGGCTTCCGTGGGCTAGCACCTACAATGAGCAGTTCTTC. Translated, it gives CASSLVWLPWASTYNEQFF.